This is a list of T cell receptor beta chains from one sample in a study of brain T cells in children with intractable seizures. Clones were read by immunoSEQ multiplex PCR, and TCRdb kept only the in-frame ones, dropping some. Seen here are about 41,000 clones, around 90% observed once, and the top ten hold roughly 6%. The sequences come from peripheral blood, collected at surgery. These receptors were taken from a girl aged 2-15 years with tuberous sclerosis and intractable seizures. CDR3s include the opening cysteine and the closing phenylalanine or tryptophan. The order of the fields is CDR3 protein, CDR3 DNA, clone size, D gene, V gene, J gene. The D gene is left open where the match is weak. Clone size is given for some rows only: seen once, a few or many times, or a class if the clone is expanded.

CDR3: CASSAGQGHEQYF; DNA: TGTGCCAGTAGTGCTGGACAGGGCCACGAGCAGTACTTC; size: -; D: TRBD1; V: TRBV19; J: TRBJ2-7
CDR3: CASSDFLGRSTEAFF; DNA: TGTGCCAGCAGTGATTTTTTGGGGAGGAGCACTGAAGCTTTCTTT; size: -; D: -; V: TRBV25-1; J: TRBJ1-1
CDR3: CASSPNDRVASGNTIYF; DNA: TGTGCCAGCAGTCCCAATGACAGGGTTGCCTCTGGAAACACCATATATTTT; size: -; D: TRBD1; V: TRBV7-9; J: TRBJ1-3
CDR3: CAWSDHPGQGKTQYF; DNA: TGTGCCTGGAGTGACCATCCGGGACAGGGTAAGACCCAGTACTTC; size: -; D: TRBD1; V: TRBV30; J: TRBJ2-5
CDR3: CASSQDVGSGNTIYF; DNA: TGCGCCAGCAGCCAAGACGTAGGATCTGGAAACACCATATATTTT; size: -; D: -; V: TRBV4-1; J: TRBJ1-3
CDR3: CAWSAMGQGKETQYF; DNA: TGTGCCTGGAGTGCGATGGGACAGGGGAAAGAGACCCAGTACTTC; size: -; D: TRBD1; V: TRBV30; J: TRBJ2-5
CDR3: CASSPGTGRGEKLFF; DNA: TGTGCCAGCAGTCCCGGGACAGGGAGAGGGGAAAAACTGTTTTTT; size: -; D: TRBD1; V: TRBV6-5; J: TRBJ1-4
CDR3: CASSHNLGETQYF; DNA: TGCGCCAGCAGCCATAACTTAGGAGAGACCCAGTACTTC; size: -; D: -; V: TRBV5-1; J: TRBJ2-5
CDR3: CASSLFPGQGLIRDTGELFF; DNA: TGTGCCAGCAGCCTCTTTCCGGGACAGGGGTTGATCAGGGACACCGGGGAGCTGTTTTTT; size: -; D: TRBD1; V: TRBV6-6; J: TRBJ2-2
CDR3: CASSSGTGANSPLHF; DNA: TGTGCCAGCAGTTCAGGGACAGGAGCGAATTCACCCCTCCACTTT; size: once; D: TRBD1; V: TRBV27; J: TRBJ1-6
CDR3: CATSEPESPQETQYF; DNA: TGTGCCACCAGTGAACCAGAAAGTCCCCAAGAGACCCAGTACTTC; size: -; D: -; V: TRBV24-1; J: TRBJ2-5
CDR3: CASSLVASLAKNIQYF; DNA: TGTGCCAGCAGCTTGGTAGCATCCTTAGCCAAAAACATTCAGTACTTC; size: once; D: -; V: TRBV7-7; J: TRBJ2-4
CDR3: CASSPTSGGQQETQYF; DNA: TGTGCCAGCTCACCCACTAGCGGGGGGCAGCAAGAGACCCAGTACTTC; size: -; D: TRBD2; V: TRBV18; J: TRBJ2-5
CDR3: CASGLPPTGWGTQYF; DNA: TGTGCTAGTGGTTTGCCCCCGACAGGTTGGGGGACCCAGTACTTC; size: -; D: -; V: TRBV12-5; J: TRBJ2-5
CDR3: CASSGQGSGNEQFF; DNA: TGTGCCAGCAGTGGACAGGGGAGCGGCAATGAGCAGTTCTTC; size: few; D: TRBD1; V: TRBV2; J: TRBJ2-1
CDR3: CASSEKDFQETQYF; DNA: TGTGCCAGCAGCGAAAAGGACTTCCAAGAGACCCAGTACTTC; size: -; D: -; V: TRBV9; J: TRBJ2-5
CDR3: CASSLLGEQFF; DNA: TGCGCCAGCAGCCTTCTTGGTGAGCAGTTCTTC; size: -; D: -; V: TRBV4-1; J: TRBJ2-1
CDR3: CASSLVYNEQFF; DNA: TGTGCCAGCAGCTTGGTCTACAATGAGCAGTTCTTC; size: -; D: -; V: TRBV5-6; J: TRBJ2-1